These 20 T cell receptor beta chains were all obtained from the same sample, sequenced in a study of Ad26.COV2.S vaccination and SARS-CoV-2 variants. The treatment: roughly 18 received Ad26.COV2.S at low or high dose, single or two shots; several received placebo; per-sample allocation not given. After the first vaccine or placebo injection, samples were drawn on day 63. The table came from immunoSEQ multiplex PCR; TCRdb's copy has only in-frame clones and leaves some out. The sample lists under 400,000 clones, 87% seen once, with around 3.5% in the top ten. Specimen: peripheral blood, collected in a trial of Ad26.COV2.S vaccine versus placebo. The receptors shown here come from a person aged 18 to 65 who received the Ad26.COV2.S COVID-19 vaccine or a placebo.

Comments on this clone: This CDR3 is also generated by other DNA sequences in the sample. The chain recombines TRBV7-9 with TRBJ2-6; possibly TRBD1 for D (6 bases). The CDR3 has 15 residues. Germline V gene data show CDR1 as SEHNR and CDR2 as FQNEAQ (reference sequence). The germline V and J ends were trimmed by 5 bases and 0 bases, with 8 bases remaining between them. The CDR3 loop is CASSPQGSGANVLTF. In nucleotides, the CDR3 is TGTGCCAGCAGCCCACAGGGCTCTGGGGCCAACGTCCTGACTTTC.

The chain couples TRBV5-8 to TRBJ2-2; a possible D gene is TRBD2 (6 bases). Germline V lookup: CDR1 SGHTS, CDR2 YDEGEE. With 4 bases removed from V and 1 base from J, the gap between germline ends came to 17 bases. The CDR3 contains 17 residues. The chain's CDR3 is CASSLRPIGRNTGELFF. CDR3 sequence (DNA): TGTGCCAGCAGCCTACGTCCTATCGGGAGGAACACCGGGGAGCTGTTTTTT.

The chain employs TRBV29-1 and TRBJ2-1; perhaps TRBD2 as D (5 bases). The germline V and J ends were trimmed by 7 bases and 7 bases, with 20 bases remaining between them. The CDR3 contains 14 residues. Germline V gene lookup returns CDR1 SQVTM and CDR2 ANQGSEA. CDR3 sequence reads: CSGRTTDYWNEQFF. DNA for the CDR3: TGCAGCGGGCGGACGACCGACTATTGGAATGAGCAGTTCTTC.

The rearrangement joins TRBV3-1 (or the pseudogene TRBV3-2) to TRBJ1-1; D perhaps matches TRBD1 (6 bases). The length of the CDR3 is 17 residues. From germline, CDR1 is LGHDT and CDR2 YNNKEL (reference sequence). V lost 3 bases and J lost 0, with 17 bases in between. DNA of the CDR3: TGTGCCAGCAGCCATCCACGGGGCAGGGGCATGAACACTGAAGCTTTCTTT. It is translated as CASSHPRGRGMNTEAFF.

The rearrangement uses TRBV19 and TRBJ1-2; 9 bases line up with TRBD1. Germline V gives CDR1 LNHDA, CDR2 SQIVND (reference sequence). CDR3 length: 15 residues. Germline trimming cut 4 bases from V and 3 bases from J; bases unmatched to any gene: 6. CDR3 bases: TGTGCCAGTAGTACCCCGGGACAGGGAGACTATGGCTACACCTTC. As protein: CASSTPGQGDYGYTF.

The rearrangement joins TRBV4-2 to TRBJ2-5, with D perhaps matching TRBD2 (5 bases). CDR3 size: 19 residues. CDR1 LGHNA and CDR2 YNFKEQ come from the germline V gene. Trimming pared 2 bases from V and 5 bases from J, leaving 27 bases between. This chain's CDR3 is CASSQLPKDLAHRVETQYF. Written as DNA, the CDR3 is TGTGCCAGCAGCCAACTTCCTAAGGACCTAGCTCATCGGGTCGAGACCCAGTACTTC.

V and J are TRBV9 and TRBJ1-1; TRBD1 matches 9 bases. Losses at the gene ends were 4 bases for V and 8 bases for J; bases not matched to a gene: 9. The CDR3 contains 14 residues. CDR1 is SGDLS, CDR2 YYNGEE, per germline. The CDR3 DNA reads as TGTGCCAGCAGCACCTCCGGGACAGGGAACGAAGCTTTCTTT. It encodes CASSTSGTGNEAFF. Full variable domain (remainder filled in from reference TRBV9 and TRBJ1-1): DSGVTQTPKHLITATGQRVTLRCSPRSGDLSVYWYQQSLDQGLQFLIQYYNGEERAKGNILERFSAQQFPDLHSELNLSSLELGDSALYFCASSTSGTGNEAFFGQGTRLTVV.

This chain joins TRBV4-2 and TRBJ1-5, with D hard to call. The V end lost 1 base, the J end lost 0 bases, and 13 bases lay between the germline ends. Germline CDR1 LGHNA, CDR2 YNFKEQ. The CDR3 is 17 amino acids. The CDR3 DNA sequence: TGTGCCAGCAGCCAAGCGTGGGGTAGGGATAGCAATCAGCCCCAGCATTTT. Translated, it gives CASSQAWGRDSNQPQHF.

The V and J genes are TRBV18 and TRBJ1-1, with unresolved D. Germline CDR1 KGHSH, CDR2 LQKENI. The ends were cut back, 3 bases at V and 4 bases at J, with 12 bases in the middle. CDR3 size: 14 residues. The CDR3 protein is CASSPPKGSTEAFF. CDR3 bases: TGTGCCAGCTCACCCCCCAAGGGAAGCACTGAAGCTTTCTTT.

This sequence joins TRBV24-1 and TRBJ1-2; weak D call: TRBD1 (5 bases). Between the trimmed V and J ends, which lost 10 bases and 7 bases, there was a span of 21 bases. CDR1 and CDR2 from the germline V gene are KGHDR and SFDVKD. The CDR3 loop spans 14 amino acids. The CDR3 protein is CATGATRAVCGYTF. CDR3 coding DNA: TGTGCCACTGGGGCGACTCGGGCCGTCTGTGGCTACACCTTC.

The chain has TRBV5-1 and TRBJ2-1; TRBD2 aligns across 10 bases. V dropped 6 bases and J dropped 3; count of bases not matched to a gene: 6. The CDR3 is made up of 15 amino acids. The germline gives CDR1 SGHRS, CDR2 YFSETQ. The CDR3 is CASIKTSGVYNEQFF. CDR3 in DNA: TGCGCCAGCATCAAAACTAGCGGGGTCTACAATGAGCAGTTCTTC.

The gene calls are TRBV18 and TRBJ1-1, with 7 bases lining up with TRBD1. V shed 5 bases and J 1 base; nucleotides not matched to a gene: 4. The CDR3 totals 14 residues. Germline CDR1 and CDR2: KGHSH and LQKENI. In DNA form, the CDR3 reads TGTGCCAGCTCAGGGGACAGAGCGAACACTGAAGCTTTCTTT. Protein product: CASSGDRANTEAFF.

The chain recombines TRBV2 with TRBJ2-5, with D perhaps matching TRBD1 (7 bases). V lost 7 bases and J 5 bases, leaving 17 bases between the germline ends. The CDR3 runs 14 residues. Germline CDR1 and CDR2: SNHLY and FYNNEI. As DNA, the CDR3 is TGTGCCAGCAATAGCGGAGGGGGCGTTGAGACCCAGTACTTC. This codes for CASNSGGGVETQYF.

The chain carries TRBV10-1 and TRBJ2-1; TRBD1 agrees at 7 bases. The junction had 7 bases not matched to a gene; V was cut back by 3 bases and J by 5 bases. CDR3 size: 15 residues. Germline lookup yields CDR1 WNHNN and CDR2 SYGVQD (reference sequence). CDR3 in DNA: TGCGCCAGCAGTGACCTTTCACAGGGGAACAATGAGCAGTTCTTC. Protein sequence: CASSDLSQGNNEQFF.

The gene calls are TRBV3-1 (or the pseudogene TRBV3-2) and TRBJ1-2; 7 nucleotides agree with TRBD1. The CDR3 extends over 16 amino acids. Germline V lookup: CDR1 LGHDT, CDR2 YNNKEL (reference sequence). V gave up 4 bases and J gave up 2 bases; unmatched junction bases: 10. The CDR3 loop is CASSRPGTESNYGYTF. The CDR3 region has the DNA TGTGCCAGCAGCCGCCCCGGGACAGAAAGCAACTATGGCTACACCTTC.

This chain uses TRBV12-3 or TRBV12-4 with TRBJ1-1; D is unclear. This CDR3 region has 13 residues. V was pared by 1 base and J by 5 bases, with 8 bases between. This chain's CDR3 is CASSLGSATEAFF. The CDR3 nucleotides are TGTGCCAGCAGTTTAGGTTCAGCGACTGAAGCTTTCTTT.

The chain uses TRBV29-1 and TRBJ1-1; the D gene is possibly TRBD1 (5 bases). CDR1 SQVTM and CDR2 ANQGSEA come from the germline V gene. Deletions cut 4 bases from V and 3 bases from J, with 12 bases between. The CDR3 is 13 amino acids. CDR3 region: CSVASGGDTEAFF. CDR3 bases: TGCAGCGTTGCCTCGGGGGGGGACACTGAAGCTTTCTTT. Full variable domain (missing parts from reference TRBV29-1 and TRBJ1-1): SAVISQKPSRDICQRGTSLTIQCQVDSQVTMMFWYRQQPGQSLTLIATANQGSEATYESGFVIDKFPISRPNLTFSTLTVSNMSPEDSSIYLCSVASGGDTEAFFGQGTRLTVV.

V and J are TRBV3-1 (or the pseudogene TRBV3-2) and TRBJ2-7, with D tentatively TRBD1 (5 bases). Germline assignment: CDR1 LGHDT and CDR2 YNNKEL (reference sequence). V was trimmed by 4 bases and J by 1 base, leaving 11 bases between them. The length of the CDR3 is 14 residues. The CDR3 is CASSPQRQSYEQYF. The CDR3 nucleotides are TGTGCCAGCAGCCCCCAGAGACAGTCCTACGAGCAGTACTTC.

The genes are TRBV27 and TRBJ2-5; 15 bases are shared with TRBD2. Losses at the gene ends were 8 bases for V and 5 bases for J; bases not matched to a gene: 9. Germline V lookup: CDR1 MNHEY, CDR2 SMNVEV (reference sequence). This CDR3 region has 16 residues. The CDR3 spells CASRPGLAGGGETQYF. The CDR3 nucleotides are TGTGCCAGCCGGCCGGGACTAGCGGGGGGCGGGGAGACCCAGTACTTC.

The V call is TRBV3-1 (or the pseudogene TRBV3-2), the J call TRBJ1-5; D remains ambiguous. This CDR3 has 13 residues. V lost 5 bases and J lost 2, with 7 bases in between. Germline V CDR1 and CDR2: LGHDT, YNNKEL (reference sequence). The chain's CDR3 is CASSGLGNQPQHF. In nucleotides, the CDR3 is TGTGCCAGCAGCGGACTCGGCAATCAGCCCCAGCATTTT.